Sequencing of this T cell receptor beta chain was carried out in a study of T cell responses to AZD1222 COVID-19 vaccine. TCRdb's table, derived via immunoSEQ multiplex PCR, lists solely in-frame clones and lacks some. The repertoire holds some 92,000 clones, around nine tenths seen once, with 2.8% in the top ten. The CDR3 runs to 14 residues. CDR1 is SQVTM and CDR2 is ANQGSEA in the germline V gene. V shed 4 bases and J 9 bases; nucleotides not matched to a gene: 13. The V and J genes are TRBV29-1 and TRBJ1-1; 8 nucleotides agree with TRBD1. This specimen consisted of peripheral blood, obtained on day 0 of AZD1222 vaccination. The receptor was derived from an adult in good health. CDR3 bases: TGCAGCGTTGGGGGGACAGGCTCAAGCGAGAAAGCTTTCTTT. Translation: CSVGGTGSSEKAFF.